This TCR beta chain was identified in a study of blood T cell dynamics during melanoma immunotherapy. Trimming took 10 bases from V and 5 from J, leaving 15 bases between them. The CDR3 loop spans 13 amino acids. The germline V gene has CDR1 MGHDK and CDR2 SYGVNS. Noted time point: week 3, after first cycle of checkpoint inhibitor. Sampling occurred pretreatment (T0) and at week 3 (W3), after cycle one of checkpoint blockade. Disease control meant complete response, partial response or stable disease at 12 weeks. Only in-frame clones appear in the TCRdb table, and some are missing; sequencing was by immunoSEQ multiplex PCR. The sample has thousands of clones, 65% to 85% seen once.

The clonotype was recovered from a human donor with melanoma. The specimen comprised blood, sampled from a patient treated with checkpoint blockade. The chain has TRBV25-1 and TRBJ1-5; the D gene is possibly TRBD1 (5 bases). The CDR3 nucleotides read TGTGCCACCTCGCCTCCGGGGGATCAGCCCCAGCATTTT. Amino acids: CATSPPGDQPQHF.